These 10 T cell receptor beta chains were sequenced from one sample in a study of post-analysis software for immune sequencing data. Researchers reported that TCR beta cDNA libraries carried unique molecular identifiers. TCRdb re-called the PCR reads with MiXCR, one entry per CDR3 protein. The table lists a few hundred thousand distinct CDR3 sequences, approximately 31% of them singletons. Their recognized antigens are unknown. Notes on the study in general: About five TRBV segments occurring more often in patients than controls included TRBV5-6, TRBV5-1 and TRBV20-1.

The source material was blood. The receptors here all came from a girl aged 2-17 years with multiple sclerosis.

This chain links TRBV5-6 with TRBJ2-3; 10 nucleotides match TRBD1. V lost 1 base, J lost 3 bases, and 11 bases stayed unmatched. In germline, CDR1 is SGHDT, CDR2 YYEEEE. The CDR3 loop spans 18 amino acids. The CDR3: CASSLSPGQGPETDTQYF. The CDR3 DNA follows: TGTGCCAGCAGCTTGTCACCGGGACAGGGGCCCGAGACAGATACGCAGTATTTT.

This clonotype has only a few counts. The CDR3 is CASNRADGNSPLHF. The CDR3 DNA is TGTGCCAGCAACAGGGCGGACGGTAATTCACCCCTCCACTTT. The V call is TRBV6-5, the J call TRBJ1-6; D may be TRBD1 (6 bases). Germline V gene sequence: CDR1 MNHEY, CDR2 SVGAGI. V was clipped by 7 bases and J by 6 bases, with 13 bases between them. The length of the CDR3 is 14 residues.

The chain has TRBV29-1 and TRBJ2-7; a weak D match, TRBD2 (5 bases). The CDR3 spans 14 residues. Per germline, CDR1 SQVTM and CDR2 ANQGSEA. Trimming removed 3 bases at V and 2 bases at J, with 14 bases between. The CDR3 bases are TGCAGCGTTGATAAGGGTGAGGGAACCTACGAGCAGTACTTC. Protein: CSVDKGEGTYEQYF.

This clonotype was counted a few times. The CDR3 sequence: CASSYRAGANEKLFF. CDR3 bases: TGTGCCAGCAGTTACAGGGCAGGCGCTAATGAAAAACTGTTTTTT. This sequence joins TRBV6-5 and TRBJ1-4; D is unclear. CDR3 size: 15 residues. Germline assignment: CDR1 MNHEY and CDR2 SVGAGI. V lost 2 bases and J 3 bases, leaving 10 bases between the germline ends.

This chain connects TRBV6-5 to TRBJ2-2, with a tentative D call TRBD1 (5 bases). Germline V gene sequence: CDR1 MNHEY, CDR2 SVGAGI. V lost 1 base, J lost 3 bases, and 12 bases lay in between. CDR3 length: 16 amino acids. The CDR3 nucleotides are TGTGCCAGCAGTTACTTTACAGGCACCTACACCGGGGAGCTGTTTTTT. This gives the protein CASSYFTGTYTGELFF.

This clonotype has just one count. One junction end disagrees with the germline gene, perhaps due to a read error. This chain joins TRBV5-6 and TRBJ2-3; no definite D call. This CDR3 comprises 12 residues. Germline V lookup: CDR1 SGHDT, CDR2 YYEEEE. The CDR3 nucleotides are TGTGCCAGCAGCTTCATCACAGATACGCGGTATTTT. Amino acids: CASSFITDTRYF.

V gene TRBV3-1 combines with J gene TRBJ2-7; tentatively, D is TRBD1 or TRBD2 (6 bases each). The ends were cut back, 3 bases at V and 6 bases at J, with 12 bases in the middle. Germline CDR1 reads LGHDT; CDR2 reads YNNKEL (reference sequence). This CDR3 spans 13 amino acids. CDR3 nucleotide sequence: TGTGCCAGCAGCCAGGGCAGGGGAGGCGAGCAGTACTTC. This translates into CASSQGRGGEQYF.

This clonotype was counted between two and nine times. This chain uses TRBV12-3 or TRBV12-4 with TRBJ1-2, with 9 bases identical to TRBD1. V shed 4 bases and J 4 bases; nucleotides not matched to a gene: 10. CDR3 length equals 16 residues. CDR3 in amino acids: CASSSPPGTGLYGYTF. The CDR3 DNA reads as TGTGCCAGCAGTTCCCCCCCCGGGACAGGGCTCTATGGCTACACCTTC.

CDR3 sequence reads: CASRLFGVGETQYF. CDR3 nucleotide sequence: TGTGCCAGCAGGTTATTCGGGGTTGGAGAGACCCAGTACTTC. The genes are TRBV11-2 and TRBJ2-5, with D maybe TRBD2 (5 bases). Germline assignment: CDR1 SGHAT and CDR2 FQNNGV. V lost 6 bases and J lost 4, with 15 bases in between. CDR3 length: 14 amino acids.

This sequence joins TRBV7-2 and TRBJ2-3, with a weak D call TRBD2 (5 bases). This CDR3 spans 16 amino acids. In germline, CDR1 is SGHTA, CDR2 FQGNSA. Between the trimmed V and J ends, which lost 3 bases and 0 bases, there was a span of 13 bases. CDR3 nucleotide sequence: TGTGCCAGCAGCTTTCAGACGGGGAGAAGCACAGATACGCAGTATTTT. Protein sequence: CASSFQTGRSTDTQYF.